Below, 5 T cell receptor beta chains from the same sample are listed, as sequenced in a study of T cells in Graves' hyperthyroidism and ophthalmopathy. Researchers amplified the TCR beta CDR3 regions from RNA transcripts. HTBI primers were the set used in a first-round RT-PCR of the TCR CDR3. Each CDR3 protein gets one entry after TCRdb re-called the multiplex PCR reads with MiXCR. The sample records about 420,000 distinct CDR3 sequences, 15% to 17% being singletons. Sequencing was performed on blood. The receptors were sampled from a woman aged 18-30 years with Graves' hyperthyroidism.

This clonotype has more than one count but fewer than ten. CDR3 coding DNA: TGCAGTGCTAGCCAAGGCGCGGGGCGGATCACCGGGGAGCTGTTTTTT. It codes for CSASQGAGRITGELFF. V usage is TRBV20-1 and J usage is TRBJ2-2; D possibly corresponds to TRBD2 (6 bases). Germline CDR1 DFQATT, CDR2 SNEGSKA (reference sequence). The CDR3 covers 16 residues. Trimming pared 3 bases from V and 4 bases from J, leaving 18 bases between.

This clonotype has a count of ten or more. The chain joins TRBV20-1 to TRBJ2-5, with D perhaps matching TRBD2 (6 bases). Trimming stripped 0 bases from V and 5 bases from J, with 19 bases between. Germline V lookup: CDR1 DFQATT, CDR2 SNEGSKA (reference sequence). CDR3 length: 16 amino acids. The CDR3 coding sequence is TGCAGTGCTAGAGATGTGCTAAGTCCAGGGAGGGAGACCCAGTACTTC. This codes for CSARDVLSPGRETQYF.

This clonotype was seen many times. The chain carries TRBV11-3 and TRBJ2-5; D may be TRBD2 (5 bases). Trimming removed 5 bases from V and 4 bases from J, with 14 bases in between. Per the germline V gene, CDR1 is SGHNT and CDR2 is YENEEA. The CDR3 totals 14 residues. The CDR3 region has the DNA TGTGCCAGCAGCCTATACGGAGGTGGAGAGACCCAGTACTTC. Translation gives CASSLYGGGETQYF.

This clonotype was detected ten times or more. The chain employs TRBV20-1 and TRBJ2-5; 9 nucleotides align to TRBD1. The V and J ends lost 1 base and 5 bases, in that order; junction bases with no gene match: 14. The germline V gene encodes CDR1 DFQATT and CDR2 SNEGSKA (reference sequence). This CDR3 spans 17 amino acids. The CDR3 DNA follows: TGCAGTGCTAGAGCTCACTCCGGGACAGGGATAGGGGAGACCCAGTACTTC. As protein: CSARAHSGTGIGETQYF.

The rearrangement uses TRBV20-1 and TRBJ2-2; 10 bases agree with TRBD2. CDR1 is DFQATT, CDR2 SNEGSKA, per germline (reference sequence). Trimming at V came to 6 bases and at J to 7 bases, leaving 8 bases not matched to a gene. The CDR3 loop spans 14 amino acids. The CDR3 region is CSAGLAGVGGELFF. DNA for the CDR3: TGCAGTGCCGGGCTAGCGGGAGTAGGCGGGGAGCTGTTTTTT.